This T cell receptor beta chain stems from a study of Ad26.COV2.S vaccination and SARS-CoV-2 variants. Study-wide context: Intramuscular Ad26.COV2.S at 5x10^10 or 1x10^11 viral particles.

As for treatment: 19 received Ad26.COV2.S at low or high dose, single or two shots; roughly five received placebo; per-sample allocation not given. Sampling occurred on day 63 after the first vaccine or placebo injection. The vaccine antigen was prefusion-stabilized Wuhan SARS-CoV-2 spike. Points from the study as a whole: Overall T cell responses may have been underestimated by the analyses of TCR breadth and depth. People given the vaccine had a wider spike-specific TCR breadth than placebo recipients did.

The repertoire was sequenced with immunoSEQ multiplex PCR; TCRdb's copy has only in-frame clones and lacks some. The sample holds fewer than 500,000 clones, less than 95% seen once. This CDR3 comprises 15 residues. Germline V gives CDR1 MNHEY, CDR2 SMNVEV (reference sequence). Losses at the gene ends were 2 bases for V and 3 bases for J; bases not matched to a gene: 4. Notes on this clone: As yet, its antigen is unknown.

Sequenced here: peripheral blood, sampled in a trial of Ad26.COV2.S vaccine versus placebo. The J gene is TRBJ1-5, the V gene TRBV27; 7 nucleotides align to TRBD1. The source of this sequence is a person between 18 and 60 years old who received the Ad26.COV2.S COVID-19 vaccine or a placebo. In DNA form, the CDR3 reads TGTGCCAGCAGTTTAACAGGGGAACCCAATCAGCCCCAGCATTTT. This codes for CASSLTGEPNQPQHF.